The present T cell receptor beta chain was sequenced within a study of cytomegalovirus exposure and HLA in healthy donors (dated by TCRdb to between 2016 and 2019). Looking at the study overall: According to an earlier analysis of 587 of the donors, about 179 million T cells yielded 90 million to 130 million unique TCR beta sequences and about 280 Gb of sequence data. An early release covering just under 650 HLA-typed donors comprised approximately 300 gigabases of sequencing data and around 80 million unique TCR sequences. The genetic ancestry cluster associated with self-reported Caucasian donors included over 65% of the roughly 380 genotyped donors. The study aimed to test whether signatures of past pathogen exposure could be identified by cataloging public T cell receptors. The T cell repertoires of 666 subjects were profiled by immunosequencing and related to cytomegalovirus serostatus. A separate validation cohort of 100 to 150 different subjects was used in addition to the roughly 670-subject first cohort. High-throughput TCR immunosequencing, statistical association of individual TCRs with disease status, and machine learning were combined to predict cytomegalovirus infection status. To study patterns of TCR occurrence, a later analysis re-analyzed previously published TCR beta repertoires from more than 550 donors and added high-resolution HLA genotyping. The later analysis used no new phenotypic data to find candidate immune exposures, relying instead on TCR beta sequences and their occurrence across donors. An earlier analysis of around 580 of the donors used high-throughput TCR beta sequencing to judge whether each TCR beta V gene segment behaved as functional or pseudogenic. Donor age, sex, ethnicity and CMV serostatus were collected together with the repertoire data. A later genetic analysis took genome-wide SNP genotypes for about 55% of the roughly 700 donors and used that subset as a discovery cohort. All discovery cohort repertoires had been generated using a single sequencing platform. Both class I and class II loci were covered by HLA typing, at four-digit resolution. Typing coverage varied by locus: roughly 629-630 donors for A, B, C, DRB1 and DQB1; roughly 520 for DQA1; 600 to 610 for DPA1; 400 to 480 for DPB1. Five DR-DQ haplotypes were handled as single units for association and clustering because linkage in the cohort was strong. Across 398 genotyped donors of the cohort, an average of 235,054 unique TCR beta nucleotide sequences per donor were sequenced, and 15% to 20% of those sequences were non-productive.

Preparation of the library involved the immunoSEQ multiplex PCR assay. A mixture of 60 forward primers for TCR Vbeta segments and 13 reverse primers for TCR Jbeta segments was used in the multiplex PCR. Amplification of the CDR3 region of rearranged TCR beta genes was performed with a multiplex PCR assay on genomic DNA. On the Illumina HiSeq System, the amplified TCR beta libraries were sequenced as 87-base-pair reads. The published analysis was carried out like this. A later analysis counted tens of millions of unique TCR beta chains across the 550 to 800 repertoires, and about 10 million of these chains were shared by at least two donors. To remove PCR and sequencing errors, raw reads were error-corrected and collapsed into unique sequences using a nearest-neighbor algorithm that merged closely related sequences. To assign V, D and J gene segments, CDR3 sequences were aligned to IMGT reference sequences. For a sequence to be retained, a match of at least six nucleotides was required to both a V gene segment and a J gene segment. Rearrangements were called productive when the CDR3 lacked stop codons and stayed in frame with V and J; all others were non-productive. Following IMGT convention, CDR3 was defined as the stretch from the second conserved V-encoded cysteine to the conserved J-encoded phenylalanine. In an earlier analysis of more than 550 of the donors, sequences lacking an unambiguous match to a single V gene segment were excluded. In an earlier analysis of several hundred of the donors, V segments were called functional above 56.7% productive rearrangements and were called segregating when the between-donor standard deviation exceeded 5%. To diagnose cytomegalovirus status from the catalog of TCR beta chain sequences, a statistical classification framework was built. V and J gene assignment, in a later analysis, came from comparing TCR nucleotide sequences with IMGT/GENE-DB human TR gene sequences. The TCRdist pipeline was used in a later analysis to assign CDR3 sequences and most-parsimonious VDJ recombination scenarios. A later analysis defined each TCR beta chain by its CDR3 amino acid sequence plus V-gene family, and excluded reads lacking a unique V-gene family. In a later analysis, some 600 highly shared, low-generation-probability nucleotide sequences were removed to address suspected cross-contamination and a sequencing artifact. In a later analysis, a clonal expansion index for each public chain was calculated from normalized within-repertoire ranks of inferred template counts. Generation probabilities in a later analysis came from a VDJ recombination model fitted to out-of-frame rearrangements, and those results were checked against IGoR. Hypergeometric tests were used in a later analysis to score TCR-TCR, TCR-HLA and TCR-CMV co-occurrence, with a repertoire-size bias correction applied to the TCR pairs. In a later analysis, false discovery rates were estimated by permuting HLA or CMV assignments 20 times. In a later analysis, co-occurring TCRs were grouped using DBSCAN, and TCRdist sequence similarity was added for clustering within HLA-allele-positive subsets. Repertoires with fewer than 30,000 or more than 120,000 public chains, plus five repertoires with anomalous nucleotide sharing, were excluded from co-occurrence clustering. Imported from immuneACCESS, the table was reduced by TCRdb to in-frame sequences with V and J called. These copies leave out some clones; in studies compared against another copy, an unresolved V gene accounts for under half, and the cause of the remainder is not known. The V and J calls and clone size were taken over from that table, and D and trimming were inferred from the DNA. This sample lists 100,000 to 120,000 clones; around 15% were detected once. The ten largest make up 0.83% of the sample.

In total, more than 500 healthy bone marrow donors made up the cohort. All cohort members were sampled while nominally healthy, although unrecorded immune exposures were likely present. The donor tested CMV seronegative and was one of the 352 seronegative cohort members. A peripheral blood sample was collected from each donor, and TCR beta sequencing was performed on peripheral blood mononuclear cells. Genomic DNA extraction from the blood cell samples was performed with the Qiagen DNeasy Blood Extraction Kit. The investigation overall reported the following: The study listed 164 TCR beta chains as associated with cytomegalovirus. In this cohort, only TCR beta chains were sequenced, and detectable features were limited by the absence of alpha or paired-chain data. According to a later analysis, TCR association rates differed among HLA loci, with DRB1 alleles showing the most associated TCRs and HLA-C alleles showing the fewest. For the cohort, immune exposure information was limited to CMV serostatus. Because HLA typing was missing for some donors at each locus, association tests included only the typed subset. In an earlier analysis of 587 of the donors, most TCR beta V segments appeared in productive rearrangements about 87% or about 30% of the time, broadly matching IMGT annotations. In a later analysis, several top co-occurrence clusters were reported to appear linked to parvovirus B19, influenza, CMV and Epstein-Barr virus. Because counts were too low, some 17 rarely observed V segments, including chromosome 9 orphons, were left out of the earlier analysis of over 550 of the donors. The authors suggested that the approach could potentially be extended to other disease states and immunological phenotypes. Assigning TCR associations to individual alleles was difficult when HLA alleles, especially DR and DQ, strongly co-occurred. In a later analysis, HLA-associated TCR beta chains were found to be more clonally expanded and to have lower generation probabilities than equally common non-associated chains. According to a later analysis, most CMV-associated TCR beta chains appeared to be HLA-restricted, and the HLA associations seemed to be driven largely by CMV exposure. While some public TCRs were present in many individuals, most TCR sequences turned up only very rarely across donors. In both the original and validation cohorts, the classifier was reported to diagnose cytomegalovirus status with high specificity and sensitivity. Because the 87-base-pair reads could not distinguish some IMGT-functional V segments, including TRBV6-2 and TRBV6-3, those segments were excluded. A further reported finding was that TCR beta sequences accurately predicted the HLA-A and HLA-B alleles for most subjects in the first cohort. Linkage disequilibrium might explain the correlated functional status among segregating V segments, but an unknown experimental factor could not be excluded. A few of the identified cytomegalovirus-associated TCR beta chains were confirmed in vitro to be specific for cytomegalovirus antigens. A cluster of highly shared sequence variants was judged likely to represent a technical artifact of the sequencing pipeline. Presence/absence analyses assumed roughly uniform sequencing depth across donors, an assumption that may not hold. Compared with the roughly 670-donor mean, donors in an Asian-associated ancestry cluster had fewer N-insertions in productive TCRs, according to a later genetic analysis. A later analysis associated about 18,000 TCR beta sequences with specific HLA alleles at a false discovery rate of 0.05. A later genetic analysis associated a missense DCLRE1C variant with V-gene and J-gene trimming of TCR beta chains, and an independent cohort replicated the association.

In regard to this clone: There is no known antigen for this receptor. No base qualities exist here, and no much larger clone lies one base off it.

The germline V gene (reference sequence) specifies MNHEY as CDR1 and SMNVEV as CDR2. Trimming removed 5 bases from V and 5 bases from J; the gene matches leave 4 bases unexplained. The CDR3 runs 14 residues from the cysteine to the phenylalanine. The DNA shown is the 42-base CDR3, in frame from base 1. In this chain, TRBV27 is recombined with TRBJ2-1; 9 bases in the junction line up with TRBD2. Sequencing used PBMCs. The clonotype originates from a female donor in good health and CMV-seronegative. The CDR3: CASSRSGRHNEQFF. The DNA sequence is given as TGTGCCAGCAGTCGGAGCGGGAGGCACAATGAGCAGTTCTTC.